Listed here is a single TCR beta chain. This entry is derived from a study of blood T cell repertoires in COVID-19. Study overall: The analysed material was cDNA or gDNA that came from T cells, B-cell-depleted T cells, or PBMCs.

The CDR3 runs 17 residues. Germline V lookup: CDR1 SGHRS, CDR2 YFSETQ. V lost 4 bases to trimming and J lost 3 bases; unmatched junction nucleotides: 12. Here immunoSEQ multiplex PCR was the method, and the copy in TCRdb shows in-frame clones only, minus some. Of hundreds of thousands of clones in the sample, 82% are singletons; the top ten hold around 5%. Cohort placement rested on clinical history that participants reported themselves. Sequenced: PBMCs or T cells enriched from blood (not recorded which). The TCR was taken from a man aged 35-49 years who had been exposed to COVID-19. V usage is TRBV5-1 and J usage is TRBJ2-2, with 7 nucleotides matching TRBD2. The CDR3 sequence: CASSPEGLVRDTGELFF. Written as DNA, the CDR3 is TGCGCCAGCAGCCCCGAAGGACTAGTTCGCGACACCGGGGAGCTGTTTTTT.